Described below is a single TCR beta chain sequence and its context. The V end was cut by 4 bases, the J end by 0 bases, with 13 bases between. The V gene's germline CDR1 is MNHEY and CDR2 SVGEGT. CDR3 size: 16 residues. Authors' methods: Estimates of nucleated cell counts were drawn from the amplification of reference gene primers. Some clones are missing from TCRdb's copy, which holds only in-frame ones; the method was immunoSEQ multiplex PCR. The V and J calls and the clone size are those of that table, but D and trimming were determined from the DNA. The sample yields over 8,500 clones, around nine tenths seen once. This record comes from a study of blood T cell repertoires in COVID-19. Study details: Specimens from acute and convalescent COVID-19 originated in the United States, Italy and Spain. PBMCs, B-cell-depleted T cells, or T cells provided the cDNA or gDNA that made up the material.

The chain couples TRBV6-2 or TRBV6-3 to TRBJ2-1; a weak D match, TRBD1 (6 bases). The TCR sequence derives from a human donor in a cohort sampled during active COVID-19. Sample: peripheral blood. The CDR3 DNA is TGTGCCAGCAGTTTCCGACAGGTAGGCTCCTACAATGAGCAGTTCTTC. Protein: CASSFRQVGSYNEQFF.